These 6 T cell receptor beta chains were all obtained from the same sample, sequenced in a study of cytomegalovirus exposure and HLA in healthy donors. PCR involved 60 Vbeta and 13 Jbeta primers. Method: immunoSEQ multiplex PCR; TCRdb's copy keeps in-frame clones and lacks some. The table shows about 110,000 clones, with approximately 80% occurring only once. Sequenced sample: PBMCs. These receptors all stem from a woman between 18 and 29 years old in good health and CMV-seropositive.

This clone came up a few times. The J gene is TRBJ2-5, the V gene TRBV27; TRBD2 agrees at 7 bases. The CDR3 runs 15 residues. The ends lost 1 base at V and 2 bases at J; junction bases unmatched: 4. In germline, CDR1 is MNHEY, CDR2 SMNVEV (reference sequence). Here the CDR3 DNA reads TGTGCCAGCAGTTTATATTTGGGGGGGCAAGAGACCCAGTACTTC. Protein product: CASSLYLGGQETQYF.

V is TRBV4-1 and J is TRBJ1-2; no clear D gene. The CDR3 totals 14 residues. V shed 1 base and J shed 4 bases, with 10 bases lying between them. CDR1 is MGHRA and CDR2 is YSYEKL in the germline V gene. DNA of the CDR3: TGCGCCAGCAGCCAAGCCTCGGGGTTCTATGGCTACACCTTC. Protein sequence: CASSQASGFYGYTF.

The gene calls are TRBV10-3 and TRBJ2-1, with D possibly matching TRBD2 (6 bases). V lost 0 bases and J lost 2, with 8 bases in between. CDR1 ENHRY and CDR2 SYGVKD come from the germline V gene. This CDR3 region has 15 residues. CDR3 sequence (DNA): TGTGCCATCAGTGAGTCTCGGGAGCCCTACAATGAGCAGTTCTTC. Protein sequence: CAISESREPYNEQFF.

CDR3 bases: TGTGCCAGTAGTATAGCTCACAGCTCCTACGAGCAGTACTTC. Translated: CASSIAHSSYEQYF. This rearrangement joins TRBV19 to TRBJ2-7; the D is unclear. Per germline, CDR1 LNHDA and CDR2 SQIVND (reference sequence). This CDR3 is built from 14 residues. V was trimmed by 1 base and J by 0 bases, leaving 7 bases between them.

The genes are TRBV14 and TRBJ1-5; no definite D call. The V gene lost 4 bases and the J gene lost 0 bases, with 16 bases spanning the gap. The CDR3 has 17 amino acids. In germline, CDR1 is SGHDN, CDR2 FVKESK. The CDR3 DNA follows: TGTGCCAGCAGCCCCAAGGAGGGTGAGCATAGCAATCAGCCCCAGCATTTT. Its translation: CASSPKEGEHSNQPQHF. The whole variable domain, remainder taken from reference TRBV14 and TRBJ1-5, is EAGVTQFPSHSVIEKGQTVTLRCDPISGHDNLYWYRRVMGKEIKFLLHFVKESKQDESGMPNNRFLAERTGGTYSTLKVQPAELEDSGVYFCASSPKEGEHSNQPQHFGDGTRLSIL.

The gene calls are TRBV15 and TRBJ2-5, with D maybe TRBD2 (6 bases). Germline CDR1 and CDR2: LNHNV and YYDKDF (reference sequence). The CDR3 spans 19 residues. V was pared by 5 bases and J by 1 base, with 26 bases between. Here the CDR3 reads CATSSSTIAAVLLQETQYF. The CDR3 bases are TGTGCCACCAGCTCCTCCACGATAGCGGCTGTGCTTCTCCAAGAGACCCAGTACTTC.